The T cell receptor beta chain described here comes from a study of blood T cell repertoires in COVID-19. The CDR3 runs 12 residues. The V end was cut by 3 bases, the J end by 6 bases, with 8 bases between. Germline V gives CDR1 MRHNA, CDR2 SNTAGT. Per the study methods: By means of reference gene primer amplification, nucleated cell counts were estimated. Profiled with immunoSEQ multiplex PCR; TCRdb holds only in-frame clones, not every one. The V and J calls and clone size were taken over from that table, and D and trimming were inferred from the DNA. The sample has about 370,000 clones, 90% to 95% seen once; the top ten hold about 0.9%. Participant reports of clinical history set cohort assignment. Exposed enrollees encountered a COVID-19 case at some point within 2 weeks before study entry.

The J gene is TRBJ1-2, the V gene TRBV6-4; no definite D call. The sequence came from a woman in her forties who had been exposed to COVID-19. Sequenced material: PBMCs or T cells enriched from blood (not recorded which). CDR3 loop: CASSEFEDGYTF. CDR3 DNA: TGTGCCAGCAGTGAATTTGAGGATGGCTACACCTTC.